This T cell receptor beta chain originates from a study of blood T cell repertoires in COVID-19. At the level of the study: The United States, Italy and Spain supplied acute and convalescent COVID-19 samples.

V shed 2 bases and J 6 bases; nucleotides not matched to a gene: 8. Per the germline V gene, CDR1 is LGHNA and CDR2 is YNFKEQ. This CDR3 is built from 15 residues. The table lists this clone with a count of one. Data came from immunoSEQ multiplex PCR; TCRdb stores just in-frame clones and leaves some out. The sample contains around 250,000 clones, roughly 86% of which appear only once. The sequencing sample was made of peripheral blood. The source of this sequence is a woman aged 65 to 85 with active or convalescent COVID-19. This sequence joins TRBV4-2 and TRBJ2-7; 9 bases line up with TRBD1. The CDR3 sequence is CASSQPGTGLGEQYF. In DNA form, the CDR3 reads TGTGCCAGCAGCCAACCCGGGACAGGGCTTGGCGAGCAGTACTTC.